The following is a TCR beta chain sequence with its context. Its target is unknown. Samples: about 28 days before transplant, then days 30, 100 and 180 after. This sample was taken from a study of T cell clonotyping in hematopoietic cell transplantation. General study results and limits: Pathologically expanded recipient clonotypes increased progressively from day 30 to day 180 as diversity fell. Higher Inverse Simpson Index values in graft donor and pretransplant recipient predicted broader posttransplant TCR diversity.

The method was immunoSEQ multiplex PCR; TCRdb's version includes in-frame clones alone and lacks a portion of them. Of about 29,000 clones in the sample, 92% were seen once. The clonotype was recovered from a female patient aged 45-60 years who had an allogeneic stem cell transplant from a related donor, so the T cells may come from the graft donor. Some clones in this sample may be carry-over from other donors' samples. The material sequenced was PBMCs, taken 100 days after allogeneic stem cell transplant.

CDR3 sequence: CASSARLAGGRNEQFF. CDR3 sequence (DNA): TGTGCCAGCAGCGCCCGACTAGCGGGGGGGAGAAATGAGCAGTTCTTC. The chain has TRBV7-8 and TRBJ2-1; TRBD2 agrees at 14 bases. J gave up 7 bases and V 5 bases, and 7 bases lay outside the gene matches. From germline, CDR1 is SGHVS and CDR2 FQNEAQ. The CDR3 is 16 amino acids.